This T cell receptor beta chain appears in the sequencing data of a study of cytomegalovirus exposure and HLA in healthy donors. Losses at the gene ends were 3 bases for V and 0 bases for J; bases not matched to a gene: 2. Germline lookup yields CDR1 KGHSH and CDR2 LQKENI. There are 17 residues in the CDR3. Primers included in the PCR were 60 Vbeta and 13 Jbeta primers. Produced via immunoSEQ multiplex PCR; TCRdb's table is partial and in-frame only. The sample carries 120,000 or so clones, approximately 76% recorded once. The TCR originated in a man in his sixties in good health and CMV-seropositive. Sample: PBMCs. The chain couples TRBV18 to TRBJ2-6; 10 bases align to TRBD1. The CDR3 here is CASSPGTGASGANVLTF. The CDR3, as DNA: TGTGCCAGCTCACCCGGGACAGGGGCCTCTGGGGCCAACGTCCTGACTTTC.